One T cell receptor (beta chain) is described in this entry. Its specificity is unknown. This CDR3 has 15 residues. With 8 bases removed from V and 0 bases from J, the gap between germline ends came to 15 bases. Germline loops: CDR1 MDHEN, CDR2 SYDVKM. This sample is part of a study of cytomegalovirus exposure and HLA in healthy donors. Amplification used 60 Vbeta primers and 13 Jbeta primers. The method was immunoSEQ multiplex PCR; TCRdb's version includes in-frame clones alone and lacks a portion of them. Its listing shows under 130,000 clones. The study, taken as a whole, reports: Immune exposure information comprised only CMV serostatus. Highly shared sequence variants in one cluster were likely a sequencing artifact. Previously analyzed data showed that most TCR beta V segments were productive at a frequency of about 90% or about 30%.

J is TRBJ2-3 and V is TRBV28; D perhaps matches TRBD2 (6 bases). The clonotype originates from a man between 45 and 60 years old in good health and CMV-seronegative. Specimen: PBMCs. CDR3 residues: CASGGGAASTDTQYF. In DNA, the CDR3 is TGTGCCAGCGGAGGCGGGGCCGCTAGCACAGATACGCAGTATTTT. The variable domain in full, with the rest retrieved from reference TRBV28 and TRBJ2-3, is DVKVTQSSRYLVKRTGEKVFLECVQDMDHENMFWYRQDPGLGLRLIYFSYDVKMKEKGDIPEGYSVSREKKERFSLILESASTNQTSMYLCASGGGAASTDTQYFGPGTRLTVL.